This T cell receptor beta chain was identified in a study of graft-versus-host responses after intestinal transplantation. General study findings and limits: GvH clones turned up in recipient marrow; some had shown up first in ileum or blood.

Sequencing was performed with immunoSEQ multiplex PCR; in TCRdb, only in-frame clones are kept and a portion is missing. The data contain about 86,000 clones, roughly nine tenths of them singletons. Comments on this clone: The antigen remains undetermined.

The V and J ends lost 4 bases and 6 bases, in that order; junction bases with no gene match: 13. The CDR3 is made up of 17 amino acids. Germline V lookup: CDR1 SEHNR, CDR2 FQNEAQ (reference sequence). This material consisted of unstimulated CD8+ T cells sorted from spleen or lymph node cells, taken before intestinal transplant. The genes are TRBV7-9 and TRBJ2-1; 9 nucleotides line up with TRBD2. This TCR derives from a human donor who received an intestinal transplant. CDR3 DNA: TGTGCCAGCAGCTCTAGTGGCGGCGGGAGGGTTCTCAATGAGCAGTTCTTC. Its protein product is CASSSSGGGRVLNEQFF.